The T cell receptor (beta chain) under discussion was sequenced for a study of PD-1 blockade in mismatch repair-deficient tumors. The wider study: Enrolled about 2012-2016, patients had progressing, pretreated mismatch repair-deficient cancers of about a dozen types.

This clone was observed once. As yet, its antigen is unknown. The protocol was immunoSEQ multiplex PCR, while the TCRdb copy is restricted to in-frame clones and leaves out a portion. The sample carries some 100,000 clones, 70% to 85% recorded once. The study, taken as a whole, reports: Rapid post-treatment expansion, then contraction, generally preceding radiologic response, marked tumor-resident clones.

Trimming removed 3 bases at V and 3 bases at J, with 16 bases between. Germline CDR1 SGHRS, CDR2 YFSETQ. The CDR3 spans 16 residues. Mismatch repair deficiency was confirmed in all patients, by PCR or immunohistochemistry. TCRs were sequenced from a few patients responding to pembrolizumab. This receptor was obtained from an adult with mismatch repair-deficient cancer. This sequence joins TRBV5-1 and TRBJ2-1, with D tentatively TRBD2 (5 bases). The sample consisted of peripheral blood, taken roughly eight months after starting pembrolizumab. The CDR3 loop is CASSSGDEIIYNEQFF. Written as DNA, the CDR3 is TGCGCCAGCAGCTCCGGGGATGAAATCATCTACAATGAGCAGTTCTTC.